This passage covers 18 T cell receptor beta chains from one sample sequenced in a study of blood T cell repertoires in COVID-19. Clones were read by immunoSEQ multiplex PCR, and TCRdb kept only the in-frame ones, dropping some. This table holds 150,000 or so clones, 70% to 85% found once. Sequencing was done on a sample of peripheral blood. The source is a woman aged 80 or older with acute or convalescent COVID-19.

This clone was observed a few times. This chain uses TRBV7-6 with TRBJ2-1, with 9 bases matching TRBD2. This CDR3 comprises 16 residues. Trimming removed 2 bases from V and 4 bases from J; junction bases left unmatched: 6. Germline lookup yields CDR1 SGHVS and CDR2 FNYEAQ. This chain's CDR3 is CASSLSAGGQYNEQFF. The CDR3 region has the DNA TGTGCCAGCAGCTTATCGGCGGGGGGGCAATACAATGAGCAGTTCTTC. The variable domain in full, with the rest retrieved from reference TRBV7-6 and TRBJ2-1, is GAGVSQSPRYKVTKRGQDVALRCDPISGHVSLYWYRQALGQGPEFLTYFNYEAQQDKSGLPNDRFSAERPEGSISTLTIQRTEQRDSAMYRCASSLSAGGQYNEQFFGPGTRLTVL.

The J gene is TRBJ1-2, the V gene TRBV5-1; no definite D call. The V gene's germline CDR1 is SGHRS and CDR2 YFSETQ. Trimming cost V 4 bases and J 4 bases, with 14 bases left between them. The CDR3 is 14 residues long. In nucleotides, the CDR3 is TGCGCCAGCAGCCTCCAGCCGGGGAGCTATGGCTACACCTTC. It codes for CASSLQPGSYGYTF.

The rearrangement uses TRBV2 and TRBJ2-1, with 9 bases matching TRBD1. The junction had 3 bases not matched to a gene; V was cut back by 7 bases and J by 5 bases. CDR3 length: 13 residues. Germline V CDR1 and CDR2: SNHLY, FYNNEI. The CDR3 sequence is CASKGDRDNEQFF. The CDR3 coding sequence is TGTGCCAGCAAAGGGGACAGGGACAATGAGCAGTTCTTC.

The rearrangement uses TRBV18 and TRBJ1-2, with a weak D call TRBD1 (5 bases). The CDR3 runs to 13 residues. V lost 2 bases and J 4 bases, leaving 8 bases between the germline ends. CDR1 and CDR2 (germline): KGHSH, LQKENI. CDR3 coding DNA: TGTGCCAGCTCACCAATGGACACCTATGGCTACACCTTC. Protein product: CASSPMDTYGYTF. The variable domain in full, with the rest retrieved from reference TRBV18 and TRBJ1-2, is NAGVMQNPRHLVRRRGQEARLRCSPMKGHSHVYWYRQLPEEGLKFMVYLQKENIIDESGMPKERFSAEFPKEGPSILRIQQVVRGDSAAYFCASSPMDTYGYTFGSGTRLTVV.

This chain links TRBV29-1 with TRBJ1-1; possibly TRBD1 for D (5 bases). The germline V gene encodes CDR1 SQVTM and CDR2 ANQGSEA. V was cut by 3 bases and J by 0 bases, with 17 bases left in between. This CDR3 is built from 16 residues. DNA of the CDR3: TGCAGCGTTGAGCCACCGACAGTCTCTATGAACACTGAAGCTTTCTTT. It is translated as CSVEPPTVSMNTEAFF.

The genes are TRBV2 and TRBJ1-3; D perhaps matches TRBD1 (5 bases). The CDR3 totals 13 residues. Between the trimmed V and J ends, which lost 8 bases and 4 bases, there was a span of 12 bases. Germline assignment: CDR1 SNHLY and CDR2 FYNNEI. The CDR3 loop reads CASGAELGNTIYF. In DNA, the CDR3 is TGTGCCAGCGGGGCAGAACTAGGAAACACCATATATTTT.

This chain joins TRBV20-1 and TRBJ1-2; D remains ambiguous. The CDR3 contains 10 residues. Germline CDR1 DFQATT, CDR2 SNEGSKA (reference sequence). V shed 5 bases and J shed 8 bases, with 9 bases lying between them. The CDR3 sequence is CSAVSEGYTF. As DNA, the CDR3 is TGCAGTGCTGTTTCGGAGGGCTACACCTTC.

The genes are TRBV19 and TRBJ1-1; unclear D gene. The V end was cut by 7 bases, the J end by 0 bases, with 9 bases between. CDR1 is LNHDA and CDR2 is SQIVND in the germline V gene (reference sequence). CDR3 length: 13 residues. Here the CDR3 reads CASKSEMNTEAFF. In DNA form, the CDR3 reads TGTGCCAGTAAAAGCGAGATGAACACTGAAGCTTTCTTT.

The chain employs TRBV6-6 and TRBJ1-4, with 7 bases that match TRBD1. V was clipped by 9 bases and J by 4 bases; unmatched bases: 5. CDR1 and CDR2 from the germline V gene are MNHNY and SVGAGI (reference sequence). This CDR3 has 13 amino acids. The CDR3 here is CASTGQNNEKLFF. The CDR3, as DNA: TGTGCCAGTACGGGACAGAATAATGAAAAACTGTTTTTT.

The J gene is TRBJ1-2, the V gene TRBV7-2; D may be TRBD1 (5 bases). This CDR3 has 13 amino acids. Between the trimmed V and J ends, which lost 5 bases and 3 bases, there was a span of 10 bases. Germline CDR1 and CDR2: SGHTA and FQGNSA. The DNA for the CDR3 is TGTGCCAGCAGCATTAGCAGGGACTATGGCTACACCTTC. This translates into CASSISRDYGYTF. Drawing the rest from reference TRBV7-2 and TRBJ1-2, the complete variable domain is GAGVSQSPSNKVTEKGKDVELRCDPISGHTALYWYRQSLGQGLEFLIYFQGNSAPDKSGLPSDRFSAERTGGSVSTLTIQRTQQEDSAVYLCASSISRDYGYTFGSGTRLTVV.

This CDR3 is CASSPPGGGLQPQHF. Here the CDR3 DNA reads TGTGCCAGCAGCCCCCCCGGGGGGGGTCTCCAGCCCCAGCATTTT. The chain has TRBV7-9 and TRBJ1-5; possibly TRBD1 for D (5 bases). Germline V gene lookup returns CDR1 SEHNR and CDR2 FQNEAQ (reference sequence). Trimming took off 5 bases at V and 7 bases at J, with 18 bases between the two ends. This CDR3 comprises 15 residues.

This clone was picked up a small number of times. The chain carries TRBV5-1 and TRBJ1-2; D not certain. The germline V gene has CDR1 SGHRS and CDR2 YFSETQ. The CDR3 length is 14 residues. Trimming removed 0 bases at V and 9 bases at J, with 15 bases between. Here the CDR3 DNA reads TGCGCCAGCAGCTTGGAATCGGCAGGTAGGAGCTACACCTTC. This gives the protein CASSLESAGRSYTF.

The V and J genes are TRBV10-3 and TRBJ2-3; a possible D gene is TRBD1 (5 bases). V dropped 4 bases and J dropped 4 bases, with 15 bases sitting between them. Germline CDR1 and CDR2: ENHRY and SYGVKD. This CDR3 region has 15 residues. CDR3 DNA: TGTGCCATCAGTGGACTTGGCAGGGAACCAGATACGCAGTATTTT. This gives the protein CAISGLGREPDTQYF.

This clone was recorded once. This CDR3 reads CASSIGETQFYGYTF. The DNA for the CDR3 is TGTGCCAGTAGTATAGGAGAGACACAATTCTATGGCTACACCTTC. The chain has TRBV19 and TRBJ1-2, with no clear D. Germline CDR1 reads LNHDA; CDR2 reads SQIVND (reference sequence). CDR3 length equals 15 residues. Trimming cost V 1 base and J 4 bases, with 13 bases left between them.

The chain carries TRBV18 and TRBJ2-7; D may be TRBD1 (5 bases). Germline V gene sequence: CDR1 KGHSH, CDR2 LQKENI. CDR3 length equals 14 residues. V lost 5 bases and J 2 bases, leaving 13 bases between the germline ends. CDR3 region: CASSLTDGTYEQYF. The CDR3 DNA is TGTGCCAGCTCATTGACAGATGGGACCTACGAGCAGTACTTC.

The chain recombines TRBV6-4 with TRBJ1-1; D is possibly TRBD1 (5 bases). This CDR3 comprises 14 residues. Germline V gene lookup returns CDR1 MRHNA and CDR2 SNTAGT. V was trimmed by 0 bases and J by 2 bases, leaving 7 bases between them. The CDR3 loop is CASSDSDSNTEAFF. In DNA, the CDR3 is TGTGCCAGCAGTGACTCTGACAGCAACACTGAAGCTTTCTTT.

The CDR3 nucleotides are TGTGCCAGCAGCATTACACTGGGCGCCGAAAAGTACTTC. Its translation: CASSITLGAEKYF. The chain is built from TRBV7-8 and TRBJ2-7; D is uncertain. Germline lookup yields CDR1 SGHVS and CDR2 FQNEAQ. The CDR3 has 13 residues. V was trimmed by 5 bases and J by 11 bases, leaving 19 bases between them.

The V and J genes are TRBV5-1 and TRBJ2-7, with a tentative D call TRBD2 (5 bases). Trimming cost V 2 bases and J 7 bases, with 13 bases left between them. CDR1 and CDR2 from the germline V gene are SGHRS and YFSETQ. The CDR3 runs 13 residues. The CDR3 region is CASSFSSSGEQYF. CDR3 sequence (DNA): TGCGCCAGCAGCTTTTCTTCTTCGGGAGAGCAGTACTTC.